The entry below describes one T cell receptor beta chain. The PCR was carried out with 60 Vbeta primers and 13 Jbeta primers. Profiled with immunoSEQ multiplex PCR; TCRdb holds only in-frame clones, not every one. The sample includes about 180,000 clones, roughly four fifths of them seen just once. The data were taken from a study of cytomegalovirus exposure and HLA in healthy donors. This CDR3 region has 15 residues. V was clipped by 4 bases and J by 5 bases; unmatched bases: 7. Germline V lookup: CDR1 SGHAT, CDR2 FQNNGV. Sequenced input: PBMCs. The chain is built from TRBV11-2 and TRBJ2-1, with 8 bases that match TRBD1. The TCR comes from a girl aged 10 to 17 in good health and CMV-seropositive. As DNA, the CDR3 is TGTGCCAGCAGCTCCCCTGGGACAGGAAACAATGAGCAGTTCTTC. It is translated as CASSSPGTGNNEQFF. The complete variable domain, with remaining parts taken from reference TRBV11-2 and TRBJ2-1, reads EAGVAQSPRYKIIEKRQSVAFWCNPISGHATLYWYQQILGQGPKLLIQFQNNGVVDDSQLPKDRFSAERLKGVDSTLKIQPAKLEDSAVYLCASSSPGTGNNEQFFGPGTRLTVL.